Listed here is a single T cell receptor beta chain. Its specific antigen is unknown. No qualities accompany the bases; no much larger clone lies one base away. The data were taken from a study of CD8 T cells in Susac syndrome (dated by TCRdb to the late 2010s). About the study as a whole: Of the Susac syndrome patients who were sequenced, about eight were in clinical remission while six had clinically active disease. Susac syndrome patients were therapy-naive, on corticosteroids (some also receiving IVIg), or on IVIg alone at blood withdrawal. Whether CD8+ T cell activation and differentiation in Susac syndrome was antigen driven was tested using repertoire sequencing.

The CDR3 spans 13 residues, from the cysteine through the phenylalanine. The retained sequence is limited to the CDR3, 39 bases, with the frame set at the first base. The V and J ends are trimmed by 7 bases and 4 bases, leaving 13 bases between them. CDR1 and CDR2, per the germline V gene (reference sequence), are DFQATT and SNEGSKA. Summary of the overall study and its limitations: In patients with Susac syndrome, the CD4+ T cell repertoire showed no detectable clonal expansion. The study acknowledged that relatively few individuals were included in the TCR sequencing and HLA analysis.

RNA was extracted using the RNeasy kit, and about 0.5 to 1 ug of the RNA was reverse transcribed with random hexamers. The immunoSEQ multiplex PCR assay, which covers 54 Vbeta and 13 Jbeta segments, was used to amplify TCR beta CDR3 regions. PCR amplification bias was corrected using a synthetic template baseline for primer optimization and computational correction. As for the original processing: Reads were annotated to V, D and J genes per IMGT and analyzed with immunoSEQ Analyzer, keeping only productive sequences. Clonality was calculated as one minus the Shannon entropy normalized by log2 of the number of productive unique sequences. For each patient and control, public and private clones were evaluated among the 100 most prevalent clones. A clone was defined as Susac-specific if it was absent from the healthy and MS cohorts, from 1052 published viral clones and from other ImmuneACCESS disease sequences. Through fastp at Q25 and MiXCR, TCRdb rebuilt clones from the public reads, retaining in-frame beta chains. All rows with the same CDR3 protein become a single entry with the most common DNA and genes. The V and J calls reflect TCRdb's pipeline rather than the authors' work. The table for this sample lists about 200,000 distinct CDR3 sequences; about 91% of them were counted only once. The ten largest clonotypes hold around 0.1% of the sample.

High-throughput TCR beta sequencing profiled peripheral blood CD8+ and CD4+ T cells from healthy donors, Susac syndrome patients and multiple sclerosis patients. The Susac syndrome patients fulfilled recently defined diagnostic criteria for either definite or probable disease. CD8+ TEMRA cells were enriched by FACS, while bulk CD8+ and CD4+ T cells were purified by magnetic negative isolation. Blood was collected in EDTA tubes and processed within 24 hours, with PBMCs isolated through density gradient centrifugation. PBMCs destined for TCR sequencing were cryopreserved in liquid nitrogen and later thawed in a 37 °C water bath. Purity of sorted or isolated CD4+, CD8+ and CD8+ TEMRA cells was at least 90%.

The chain links TRBV20-1 with TRBJ2-2; the D gene lacks a confident call. The sequencing input was CD4+ T cells from PBMCs. This sequence originates from a human donor with Susac syndrome. The sequenced DNA is TGCAGTGTCAAGTATATCGGCACCGGGGAGCTGTTTTTT. Its translation is CSVKYIGTGELFF.